The clone carrying this TCR beta chain was detected ten times or more. Germline CDR1 and CDR2: SGHRS and YFSETQ. This CDR3 is built from 14 residues. Trimming removed 4 bases at V and 5 bases at J, with 15 bases between. Each CDR3 protein is one row after TCRdb ran MiXCR on the 5' RACE reads. The sample carries 120,000 to 150,000 distinct CDR3 sequences, 6% to 6.5% recorded once. This specimen comes from a study of T-cell memory formation after mild COVID-19. The TCR comes from an adult woman who had mild COVID-19 (a few samples of this study predate the infection). Cell type and time point are not known. The chain joins TRBV5-1 to TRBJ1-1; D uncertain. Material for sequencing was PBMCs or a T cell subset sorted from them (not recorded which). Here the CDR3 DNA reads TGCGCCAGCAGCCTGTGGGGAGAGAGGACTGAAGCTTTCTTT. It specifies CASSLWGERTEAFF. The full variable domain, its missing parts supplied by reference TRBV5-1 and TRBJ1-1, is KAGVTQTPRYLIKTRGQQVTLSCSPISGHRSVSWYQQTPGQGLQFLFEYFSETQRNKGNFPGRFSGRQFSNSRSEMNVSTLELGDSALYLCASSLWGERTEAFFGQGTRLTVV.